The T cell receptor (beta chain) under discussion was sequenced for a study of cytomegalovirus exposure and HLA in healthy donors. Vbeta (60) and Jbeta (13) primers were used in the PCR. Sequencing was performed with immunoSEQ multiplex PCR; in TCRdb, only in-frame clones are kept and a portion is missing. The sample includes 130,000 to 150,000 clones, about four fifths of them seen just once. General study findings and limits: A prior analysis recorded that most TCR beta V segments were productive about 87% or about 30% of the time.

On this clone itself: Its cognate antigen is unknown.

CDR3 length equals 14 residues. The V and J ends lost 3 bases and 9 bases respectively, with 12 bases between them. CDR1 MNHNS and CDR2 SASEGT come from the germline V gene. This chain connects TRBV6-1 to TRBJ1-6; D is perhaps TRBD1 (6 bases). This sequence was found in a man between 40 and 49 years old in good health and CMV-seropositive. Material: PBMCs. DNA for the CDR3: TGTGCCAGCAGTGAGTTAGACAGGTTTTCACCCCTCCACTTT. Its protein product is CASSELDRFSPLHF.